This entry concerns a single T cell receptor (beta chain). These data originate in a study of T cell changes during pregnancy in multiple sclerosis. Clones were sequenced by immunoSEQ multiplex PCR, and TCRdb holds only the in-frame ones, with some missing. Altogether approximately 65,000 clones are present, about 89% being singletons, with the ten largest covering roughly 0.76%. Germline V lookup: CDR1 MRHNA, CDR2 SNTAGT. Deletions cut 4 bases from V and 6 bases from J, with 12 bases between. The CDR3 spans 14 residues. The chain carries TRBV6-4 and TRBJ2-2, with D uncertain. The specimen comprised CD4+ T cells from peripheral blood mononuclear cells, sampled in the first trimester of pregnancy. This clonotype was sampled from a female donor with multiple sclerosis, enrolled in a pregnancy study. The CDR3 loop is CASSGLHGSGELFF. For the CDR3, the DNA is TGTGCCAGCAGTGGACTTCACGGGTCCGGGGAGCTGTTTTTT.